A selection of T cell receptor beta chains follows, all from one sample in a study of CD8+CD57+ T cells in acquired aplastic anemia. TCRdb ran MiXCR on the reads and lists one entry per CDR3 protein. Among around 150,000 distinct CDR3 sequences listed, about 40% were seen once. Sequenced: sorted CD4+, CD8+, or CD8+CD57+ T cells (not recorded which) from PBMCs. Receptors originate from a human donor in good health, serving as a control. Both conserved end residues are part of each CDR3. The D gene is left open where the match is weak. Size tells how often a clone was seen (once, few, many) or the class of an expanded clone, and some rows leave it out.

clone size	D gene	V gene	J gene	CDR3 protein	CDR3 DNA
many	-	TRBV6-1	TRBJ1-5	CASSEGTVGNQPQHF	TGTGCCAGCAGTGAAGGGACAGTGGGCAATCAGCCCCAGCATTTT
-	-	TRBV9	TRBJ1-3	CASSSGPPGSGDTIYF	TGTGCCAGCAGCAGTGGGCCGCCGGGCTCTGGAGACACCATATATTTT
many	TRBD1	TRBV6-1	TRBJ1-5	CASSRHGQANQPQHF	TGTGCCAGCAGCCGCCACGGACAGGCTAATCAGCCCCAGCATTTT
many	-	TRBV24-1	TRBJ2-7	CATSGMSNEQYF	TGTGCCACCAGTGGTATGAGTAACGAGCAGTACTTC
-	TRBD1	TRBV6-1	TRBJ2-7	CASLRDRGYEQYF	TGTGCCAGCCTCAGGGACAGGGGCTACGAGCAGTACTTC
many	TRBD2	TRBV6-4	TRBJ2-1	CASSGSGLANEQFF	TGTGCCAGCAGTGGGTCGGGACTAGCCAATGAGCAGTTCTTC
-	-	TRBV7-9	TRBJ2-7	CAWGGHLVEQYF	TGTGCCTGGGGGGGACACCTTGTGGAGCAGTACTTC
many	TRBD2	TRBV7-8	TRBJ2-7	CASSLAAGGSEQYF	TGTGCCAGCAGCTTAGCTGCGGGAGGGAGCGAGCAGTACTTC
few	-	TRBV27	TRBJ1-5	CASSFYSGGNQPQHF	TGTGCCAGCAGTTTCTATTCAGGGGGCAATCAGCCCCAGCATTTT
-	-	TRBV28	TRBJ1-1	CASSLWQIEIEAFF	TGTGCCAGCAGTTTGTGGCAGATCGAGATTGAAGCTTTCTTT
-	-	TRBV15	TRBJ2-1	CATSRDGQAYNEQFF	TGTGCCACCAGCAGAGATGGCCAGGCCTACAATGAGCAGTTCTTC
many	TRBD2	TRBV30	TRBJ2-3	CAWSSGLAGTDTQYF	TGTGCCTGGAGCTCAGGACTAGCGGGCACAGATACGCAGTATTTT
many	-	TRBV27	TRBJ1-2	CASSLKGIVGYTF	TGTGCCAGCAGTTTAAAAGGGATTGTCGGCTACACCTTC
-	TRBD2	TRBV15	TRBJ2-3	CATSRGGADTQYF	TGTGCCACCAGCAGGGGGGGGGCAGATACGCAGTATTTT
-	TRBD2	TRBV3-1	TRBJ2-1	CASSGPGLAADERFF	TGTGCCAGCAGCGGCCCGGGACTAGCGGCCGATGAGCGGTTCTTC
many	-	TRBV5-8	TRBJ1-2	CASSLNDRGIYGYTF	TGTGCCAGCAGCTTGAACGATAGGGGAATCTATGGCTACACCTTC
-	TRBD2	TRBV15	TRBJ2-3	CATSVRLAGGLDEQYF	TGTGCCACCAGCGTAAGACTAGCGGGAGGGCTAGATGAGCAGTATTTT
many	-	TRBV7-9	TRBJ2-5	CASSLAGGRFETQYF	TGTGCCAGCAGCTTAGCGGGGGGGCGGTTCGAGACCCAGTACTTC
-	TRBD1	TRBV7-3	TRBJ2-1	CASSSQGAVNEQFF	TGTGCCAGCAGTTCTCAGGGGGCAGTCAATGAGCAGTTCTTC
-	-	TRBV2	TRBJ1-2	CASSDPNYGYTF	TGTGCCAGCAGTGATCCGAACTATGGCTACACCTTC
many	TRBD2	TRBV5-1	TRBJ2-3	CASSLDGGALDTQYF	TGCGCCAGCAGCTTGGACGGGGGGGCCCTAGATACGCAGTATTTT
-	-	TRBV11-3	TRBJ1-2	CASSLLQGLWGYTF	TGTGCCAGCAGCTTACTACAGGGTCTCTGGGGCTACACCTTC
-	TRBD1	TRBV5-6	TRBJ2-2	CASSLRTGGYTGELFF	TGTGCCAGCAGCTTGAGGACAGGGGGCTACACCGGGGAGCTGTTTTTT
many	-	TRBV6-5	TRBJ1-5	CASRDSRQPQHF	TGTGCCAGCAGGGACTCTAGGCAGCCCCAGCATTTT
-	-	TRBV15	TRBJ2-7	CATSSEGLEQYF	TGTGCCACCAGCAGTGAGGGCCTCGAGCAGTACTTC
many	-	TRBV6-1	TRBJ1-2	CASSEPGTYGYTF	TGTGCCAGCAGTGAACCGGGAACGTATGGCTACACCTTC
-	TRBD2	TRBV20-1	TRBJ2-3	CSARTSGSTDTQYF	TGCAGTGCCAGGACTAGCGGAAGCACAGATACGCAGTATTTT
-	-	TRBV9	TRBJ1-3	CASSVVSNTIYF	TGTGCCAGCAGCGTGGTCTCAAACACCATATATTTT
many	TRBD2	TRBV4-1	TRBJ2-7	CASSQFGGWEQYF	TGCGCCAGCAGCCAATTCGGGGGGTGGGAGCAGTACTTC
-	TRBD2	TRBV15	TRBJ2-5	CATSRAAGRVGETQYF	TGTGCCACCAGCAGGGCGGCCGGGAGGGTAGGAGAGACCCAGTACTTC
many	TRBD1	TRBV9	TRBJ1-2	CASRDIGTGVGYGYTF	TGTGCCAGCCGCGACATCGGGACAGGGGTTGGCTATGGCTACACCTTC
-	TRBD2	TRBV10-3	TRBJ2-3	CAIREGLSTDTQYF	TGTGCCATCAGAGAGGGACTAAGCACAGATACGCAGTATTTT
few	TRBD1	TRBV6-1	TRBJ1-2	CASSARQGGYTF	TGTGCCAGCAGTGCCCGACAGGGCGGCTACACCTTC
few	-	TRBV11-1	TRBJ2-2	CASSPRGGKKFGELFF	TGTGCCAGCAGCCCTAGGGGCGGGAAAAAATTCGGGGAGCTGTTTTTT
many	-	TRBV5-1	TRBJ2-7	CASSTRSGGEQYF	TGCGCCAGCAGCACGAGGAGTGGGGGGGAGCAGTACTTC
-	-	TRBV24-1	TRBJ1-1	CATSDLGSIGALF	TGTGCCACCAGTGATCTCGGGAGCATCGGAGCCCTCTTT
many	-	TRBV9	TRBJ2-3	CASSERQGRADTQYF	TGTGCCAGCAGCGAACGGCAGGGGCGGGCAGATACGCAGTATTTT
many	-	TRBV20-1	TRBJ1-5	CSASVAGQNQPQHF	TGCAGTGCTAGCGTGGCAGGGCAAAATCAGCCCCAGCATTTT
many	-	TRBV5-5	TRBJ1-3	CASSLRLGNTIYF	TGTGCCAGCAGCTTGAGATTAGGAAACACCATATATTTT
many	-	TRBV3-1	TRBJ2-1	CASSQTHEQFF	TGTGCCAGCAGCCAGACTCATGAGCAGTTCTTC
-	-	TRBV19	TRBJ1-2	CASMGNLWAMDTF	TGTGCCAGTATGGGGAACCTTTGGGCAATGGACACCTTC
-	TRBD1	TRBV5-6	TRBJ2-7	CASSLATFRQGTRDEQYF	TGTGCCAGCAGCTTGGCCACTTTTCGACAGGGGACAAGGGACGAGCAGTACTTC
few	-	TRBV24-1	TRBJ2-1	CATSPSRDNEQFF	TGTGCCACCAGTCCCTCCCGGGACAATGAGCAGTTCTTC
-	-	TRBV19	TRBJ1-1	CASSIEAGMNTEAFF	TGTGCCAGTAGTATTGAGGCCGGGATGAACACTGAAGCTTTCTTT
many	TRBD2	TRBV19	TRBJ2-7	CASSSPGLAGTYEQYF	TGTGCCAGTAGTAGCCCCGGACTAGCGGGAACCTACGAGCAGTACTTC
once	TRBD2	TRBV7-8	TRBJ2-3	CASSLELAGGRDTQYF	TGTGCCAGCAGCTTGGAACTAGCGGGAGGCCGAGATACGCAGTATTTT
-	-	TRBV7-3	TRBJ1-1	CASSWGINTEAFF	TGTGCCAGCAGCTGGGGGATCAACACTGAAGCTTTCTTT
-	TRBD1	TRBV2	TRBJ1-2	CASSRTGGYTF	TGTGCCAGCAGTCGGACAGGAGGCTACACCTTC
-	TRBD1	TRBV2	TRBJ2-1	CASSDRGPYNEQFF	TGTGCCAGCAGTGACAGGGGGCCTTACAATGAGCAGTTCTTC